The clone carrying this T cell receptor (beta chain) was observed once. Authors' processing steps: Amplifying reference gene primers gave estimates of nucleated cell counts. The data were produced by immunoSEQ multiplex PCR, yet TCRdb's version contains in-frame clones alone and is incomplete. That table supplies the V and J calls and clone size; D and trimming were determined from the DNA. The table shows more than 85,000 clones, with about three quarters occurring only once. The data are from a study of blood T cell repertoires in COVID-19. Study at large: Both acute and convalescent COVID-19 samples were obtained from the United States, Italy and Spain. PBMCs, B-cell-depleted T cells, or T cells provided the cDNA or gDNA that made up the material.

Sequencing used peripheral blood. The receptor was isolated from a woman between 65 and 79 years old with acute or convalescent COVID-19.

The CDR3 bases are TGTGCCAGCAGTGAAGCGACTCTGGGGGGGGCGCGGGTTAGGGAGACCCAGTACTTC. The encoded protein is CASSEATLGGARVRETQYF. The chain has TRBV2 and TRBJ2-5; TRBD2 is a possible D gene (7 bases). The CDR3 consists of 19 residues. The germline V gene encodes CDR1 SNHLY and CDR2 FYNNEI. Trimming removed 0 bases from V and 5 bases from J, with 25 bases in between.